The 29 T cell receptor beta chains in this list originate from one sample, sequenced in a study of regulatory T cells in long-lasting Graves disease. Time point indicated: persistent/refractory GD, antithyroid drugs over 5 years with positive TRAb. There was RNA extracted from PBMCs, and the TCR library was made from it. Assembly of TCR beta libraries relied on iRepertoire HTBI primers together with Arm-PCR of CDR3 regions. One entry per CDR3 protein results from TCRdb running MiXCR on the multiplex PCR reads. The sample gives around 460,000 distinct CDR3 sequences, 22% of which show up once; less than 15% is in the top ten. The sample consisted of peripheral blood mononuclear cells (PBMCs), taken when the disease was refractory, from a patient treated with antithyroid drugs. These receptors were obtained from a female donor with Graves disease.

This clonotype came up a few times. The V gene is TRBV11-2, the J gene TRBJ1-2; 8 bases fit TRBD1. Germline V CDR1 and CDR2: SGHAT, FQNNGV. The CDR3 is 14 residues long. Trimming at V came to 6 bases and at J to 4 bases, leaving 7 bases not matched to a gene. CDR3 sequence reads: CASSPQGAAYGYTF. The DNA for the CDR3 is TGTGCCAGCAGTCCTCAGGGGGCCGCCTATGGCTACACCTTC. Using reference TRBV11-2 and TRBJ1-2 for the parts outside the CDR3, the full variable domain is EAGVAQSPRYKIIEKRQSVAFWCNPISGHATLYWYQQILGQGPKLLIQFQNNGVVDDSQLPKDRFSAERLKGVDSTLKIQPAKLEDSAVYLCASSPQGAAYGYTFGSGTRLTVV.

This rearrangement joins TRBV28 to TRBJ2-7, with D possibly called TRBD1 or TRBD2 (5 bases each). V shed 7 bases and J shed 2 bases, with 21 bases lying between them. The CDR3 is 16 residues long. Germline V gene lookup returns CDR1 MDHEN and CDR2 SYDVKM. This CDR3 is CASKAGPASLTYEQYF. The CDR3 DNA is TGTGCCAGCAAGGCAGGGCCCGCTAGCCTAACCTACGAGCAGTACTTC. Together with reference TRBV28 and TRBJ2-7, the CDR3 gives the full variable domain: DVKVTQSSRYLVKRTGEKVFLECVQDMDHENMFWYRQDPGLGLRLIYFSYDVKMKEKGDIPEGYSVSREKKERFSLILESASTNQTSMYLCASKAGPASLTYEQYFGPGTRLTVT.

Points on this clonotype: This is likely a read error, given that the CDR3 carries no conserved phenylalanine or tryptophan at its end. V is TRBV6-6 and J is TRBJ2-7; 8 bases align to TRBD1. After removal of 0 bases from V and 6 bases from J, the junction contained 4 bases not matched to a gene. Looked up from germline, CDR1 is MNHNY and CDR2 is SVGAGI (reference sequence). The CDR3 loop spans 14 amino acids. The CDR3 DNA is TGTGCCAGCAGTTACTCGCAGGGGGCGGGCGAGCAGTACCTC. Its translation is CASSYSQGAGEQYL.

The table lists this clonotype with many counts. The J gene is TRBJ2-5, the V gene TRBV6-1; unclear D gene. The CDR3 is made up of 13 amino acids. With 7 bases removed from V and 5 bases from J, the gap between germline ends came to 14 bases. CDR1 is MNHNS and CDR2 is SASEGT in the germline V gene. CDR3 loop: CASNRPVGETQYF. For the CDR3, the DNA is TGTGCCAGCAATCGGCCCGTCGGGGAGACCCAGTACTTC.

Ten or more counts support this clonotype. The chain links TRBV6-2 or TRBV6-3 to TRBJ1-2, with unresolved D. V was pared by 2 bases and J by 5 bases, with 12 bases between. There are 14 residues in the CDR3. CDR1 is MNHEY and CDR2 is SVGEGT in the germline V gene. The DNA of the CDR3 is TGTGCCAGCAGTTACCCACTTATGGAATATGGCTACACCTTC. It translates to CASSYPLMEYGYTF.

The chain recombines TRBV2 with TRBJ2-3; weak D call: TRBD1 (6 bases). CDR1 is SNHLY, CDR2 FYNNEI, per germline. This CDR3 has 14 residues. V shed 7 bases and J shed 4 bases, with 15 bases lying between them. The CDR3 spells CASIYGQSPDTQYF. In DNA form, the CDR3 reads TGTGCCAGCATTTACGGACAGAGCCCAGATACGCAGTATTTT.

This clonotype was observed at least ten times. CDR3 coding DNA: TGTGCCAGCAGCCGCGGGACAGGTTATAGCAATCAGCCCCAGCATTTT. This codes for CASSRGTGYSNQPQHF. The chain couples TRBV28 to TRBJ1-5; 8 bases are shared with TRBD1. Germline values: CDR1 MDHEN, CDR2 SYDVKM. J gave up 0 bases and V 6 bases, and 7 bases lay outside the gene matches. This CDR3 has 16 amino acids. The complete variable domain, with remaining parts taken from reference TRBV28 and TRBJ1-5, reads DVKVTQSSRYLVKRTGEKVFLECVQDMDHENMFWYRQDPGLGLRLIYFSYDVKMKEKGDIPEGYSVSREKKERFSLILESASTNQTSMYLCASSRGTGYSNQPQHFGDGTRLSIL.

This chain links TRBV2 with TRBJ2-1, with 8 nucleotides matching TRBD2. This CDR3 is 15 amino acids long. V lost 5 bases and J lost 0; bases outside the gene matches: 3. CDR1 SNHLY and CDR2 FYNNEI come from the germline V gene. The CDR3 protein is CASSNGRASYNEQFF. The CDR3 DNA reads TGTGCCAGCAGTAACGGGAGGGCCTCCTACAATGAGCAGTTCTTC.

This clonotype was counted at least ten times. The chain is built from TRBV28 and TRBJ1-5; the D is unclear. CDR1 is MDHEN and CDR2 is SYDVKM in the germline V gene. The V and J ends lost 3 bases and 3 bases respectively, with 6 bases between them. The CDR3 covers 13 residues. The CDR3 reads CASSFPVNQPQHF. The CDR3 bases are TGTGCCAGCAGTTTCCCTGTCAATCAGCCCCAGCATTTT.

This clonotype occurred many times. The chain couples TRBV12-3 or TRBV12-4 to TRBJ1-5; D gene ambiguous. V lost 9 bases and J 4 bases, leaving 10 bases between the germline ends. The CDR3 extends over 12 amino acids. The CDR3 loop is CASFATNQPQHF. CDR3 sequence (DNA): TGTGCCAGTTTCGCCACTAATCAGCCCCAGCATTTT.

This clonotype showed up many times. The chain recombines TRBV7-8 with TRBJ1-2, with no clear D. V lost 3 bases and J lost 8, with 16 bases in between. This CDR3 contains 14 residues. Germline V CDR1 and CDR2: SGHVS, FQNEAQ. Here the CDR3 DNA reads TGTGCCAGCAGCTTTCGGGAGTTAGGGCGAGGCTACACCTTC. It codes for CASSFRELGRGYTF.

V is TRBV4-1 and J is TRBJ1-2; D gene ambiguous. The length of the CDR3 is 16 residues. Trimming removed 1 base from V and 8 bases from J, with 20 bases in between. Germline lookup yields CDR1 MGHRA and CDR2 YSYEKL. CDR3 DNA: TGCGCCAGCAGCCAAGTTTTCTCCGTGACTGCGACGGGCTACACCTTC. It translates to CASSQVFSVTATGYTF.

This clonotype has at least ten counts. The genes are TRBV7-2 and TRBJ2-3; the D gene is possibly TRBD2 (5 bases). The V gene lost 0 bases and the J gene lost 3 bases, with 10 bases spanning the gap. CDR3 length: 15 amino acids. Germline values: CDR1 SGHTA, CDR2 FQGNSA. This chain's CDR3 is CASSLAGGRTDTQYF. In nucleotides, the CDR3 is TGTGCCAGCAGCTTAGCGGGCGGGCGGACAGATACGCAGTATTTT.

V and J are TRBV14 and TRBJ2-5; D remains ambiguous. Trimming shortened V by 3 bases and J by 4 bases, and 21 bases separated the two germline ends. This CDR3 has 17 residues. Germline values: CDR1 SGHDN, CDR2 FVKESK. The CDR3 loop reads CASSQTVVLPNRETQYF. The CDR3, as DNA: TGTGCCAGCAGCCAGACGGTTGTTTTGCCGAACCGAGAGACCCAGTACTTC.

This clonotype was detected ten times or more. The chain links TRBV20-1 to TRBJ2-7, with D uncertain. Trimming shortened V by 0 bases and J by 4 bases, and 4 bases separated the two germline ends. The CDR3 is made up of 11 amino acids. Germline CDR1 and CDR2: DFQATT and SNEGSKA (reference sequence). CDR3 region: CSARDGYEQYF. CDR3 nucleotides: TGCAGTGCTAGAGATGGGTACGAGCAGTACTTC.

CDR3 sequence: CASSGSRGRNLNEQFF. CDR3 in DNA: TGTGCCAGCAGTGGCTCCAGGGGGCGTAATCTCAATGAGCAGTTCTTC. The genes are TRBV12-3 or TRBV12-4 and TRBJ2-1; TRBD1 matches at 8 bases. CDR3 length: 16 residues. V was pared by 5 bases and J by 6 bases, with 12 bases of the junction left unmatched.

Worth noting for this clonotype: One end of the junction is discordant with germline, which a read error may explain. DNA for the CDR3: TGCGCCAGCAGCTACCGCACAGATACGCAGTATTTT. Protein: CASSYRTDTQYF. The V gene is TRBV5-5, the J gene TRBJ2-3; no reliable D call. The CDR3 is 12 residues long. Germline V lookup: CDR1 SGHKS, CDR2 YYEKEE (reference sequence). Supplemented by reference TRBV5-5 and TRBJ2-3, the full variable domain reads DAGVTQSPTHLIKTRGQQVTLRCSPISGHKSVSWYQQVLGQGPQFIFQYYEKEERGRGNFPDRFSARQFPNYSSELNVNALLLGDSALYLCASSYRTDTQYFGPGTRLTVL.

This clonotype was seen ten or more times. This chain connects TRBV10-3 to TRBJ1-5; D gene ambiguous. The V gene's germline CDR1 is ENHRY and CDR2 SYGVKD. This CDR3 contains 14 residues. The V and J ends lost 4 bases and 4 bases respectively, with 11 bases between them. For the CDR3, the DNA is TGTGCCATCAGTGGTCGTTCGGCTAATCAGCCCCAGCATTTT. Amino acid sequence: CAISGRSANQPQHF.

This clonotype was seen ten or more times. The CDR3 DNA sequence: TGTGCCAGCAGCCCACTGACAGGGGTCGGCGGGGAGCTGTTTTTT. It yields the protein CASSPLTGVGGELFF. The chain joins TRBV7-6 to TRBJ2-2; TRBD1 agrees at 8 bases. The V segment lost 5 bases and the J segment 7 bases; nucleotides outside the gene matches: 9. The CDR3 length is 15 residues. From germline, CDR1 is SGHVS and CDR2 FNYEAQ.

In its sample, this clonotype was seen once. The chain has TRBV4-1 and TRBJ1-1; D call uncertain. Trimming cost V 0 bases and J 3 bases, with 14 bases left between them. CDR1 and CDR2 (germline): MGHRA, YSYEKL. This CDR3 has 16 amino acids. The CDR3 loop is CASSQERAGRDTEAFF. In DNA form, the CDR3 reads TGCGCCAGCAGCCAAGAAAGGGCGGGTAGGGACACTGAAGCTTTCTTT.

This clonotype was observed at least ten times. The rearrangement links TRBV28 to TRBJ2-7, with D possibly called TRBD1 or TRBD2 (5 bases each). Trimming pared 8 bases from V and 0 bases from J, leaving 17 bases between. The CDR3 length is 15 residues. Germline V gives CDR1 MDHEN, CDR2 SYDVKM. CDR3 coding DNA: TGTGCCAGCGCGCTCGGGACGGCGAGCTCCTACGAGCAGTACTTC. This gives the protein CASALGTASSYEQYF.

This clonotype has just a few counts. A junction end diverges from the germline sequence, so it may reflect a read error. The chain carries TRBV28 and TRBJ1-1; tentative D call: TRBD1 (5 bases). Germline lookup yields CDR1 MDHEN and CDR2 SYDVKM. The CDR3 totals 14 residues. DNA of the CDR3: TGTACCAGCATTCCCCACAGACAGAACACTGAAGCTTTTTTT. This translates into CTSIPHRQNTEAFF. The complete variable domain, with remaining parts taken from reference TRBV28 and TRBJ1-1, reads DVKVTQSSRYLVKRTGEKVFLECVQDMDHENMFWYRQDPGLGLRLIYFSYDVKMKEKGDIPEGYSVSREKKERFSLILESASTNQTSMYLCTSIPHRQNTEAFFGQGTRLTVV.

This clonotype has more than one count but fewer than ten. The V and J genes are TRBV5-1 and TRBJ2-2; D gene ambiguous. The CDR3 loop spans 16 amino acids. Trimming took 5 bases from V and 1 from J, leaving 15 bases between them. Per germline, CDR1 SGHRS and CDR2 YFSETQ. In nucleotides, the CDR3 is TGCGCCAGCAGGCCGGGTCTTCCTATGAACACCGGGGAGCTGTTTTTT. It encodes CASRPGLPMNTGELFF.

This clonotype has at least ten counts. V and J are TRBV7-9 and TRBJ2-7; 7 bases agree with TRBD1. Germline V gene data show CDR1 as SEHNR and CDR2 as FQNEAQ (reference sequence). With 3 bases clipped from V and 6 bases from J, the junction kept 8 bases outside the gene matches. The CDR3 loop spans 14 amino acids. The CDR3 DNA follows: TGTGCCAGCAGCTTGGGAAGGGGGCGTCTCGAGCAGTACTTC. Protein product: CASSLGRGRLEQYF.

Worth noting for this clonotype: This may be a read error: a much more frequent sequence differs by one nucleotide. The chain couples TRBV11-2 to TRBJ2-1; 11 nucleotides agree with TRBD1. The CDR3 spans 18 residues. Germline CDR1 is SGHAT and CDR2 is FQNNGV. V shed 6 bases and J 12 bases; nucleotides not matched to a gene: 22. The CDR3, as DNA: TGTGCCAGCAGTTCACGGACAGGGGGCCCGACTAGTGGAATCGGGCAGTTCTTC. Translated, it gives CASSSRTGGPTSGIGQFF.

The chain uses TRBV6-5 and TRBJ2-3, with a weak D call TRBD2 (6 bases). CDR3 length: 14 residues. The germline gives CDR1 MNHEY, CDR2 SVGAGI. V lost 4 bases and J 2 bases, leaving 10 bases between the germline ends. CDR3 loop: CASSSTSLTDTQYF. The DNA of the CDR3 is TGTGCCAGCAGTTCAACTAGCCTCACAGATACGCAGTATTTT.

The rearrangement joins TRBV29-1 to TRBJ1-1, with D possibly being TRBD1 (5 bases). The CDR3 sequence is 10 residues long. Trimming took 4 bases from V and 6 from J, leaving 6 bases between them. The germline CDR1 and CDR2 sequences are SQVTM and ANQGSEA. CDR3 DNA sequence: TGCAGCGTTGTAGGGGCTGAAGCTTTCTTT. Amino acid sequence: CSVVGAEAFF.

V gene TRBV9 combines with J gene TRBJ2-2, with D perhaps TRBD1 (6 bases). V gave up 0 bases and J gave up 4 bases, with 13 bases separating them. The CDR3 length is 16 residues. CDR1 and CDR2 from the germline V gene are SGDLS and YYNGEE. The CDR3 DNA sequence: TGTGCCAGCAGCGTAGCTGAATTAGGGGGCACCGGGGAGCTGTTTTTT. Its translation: CASSVAELGGTGELFF.

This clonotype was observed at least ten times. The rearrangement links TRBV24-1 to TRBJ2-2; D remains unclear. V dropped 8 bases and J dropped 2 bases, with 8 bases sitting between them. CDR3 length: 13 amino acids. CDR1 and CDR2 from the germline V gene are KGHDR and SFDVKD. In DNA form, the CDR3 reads TGTGCCACCATGGTTGCTAACACCGGGGAGCTGTTTTTT. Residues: CATMVANTGELFF.